What follows is one T cell receptor beta chain and its context. Its target is not known. V was clipped by 6 bases and J by 3 bases, with 14 bases between them. Germline-derived CDR1 and CDR2 are LNHDA and SQIVND (reference sequence). This CDR3 has 15 amino acids. Using immunoSEQ multiplex PCR, the repertoire was profiled, and TCRdb retains in-frame clones only, with some absent. The sample has some 1,100,000 clones; about 84% are singletons. This specimen belongs to a study of shared clonotypes between healthy human individuals. Overall study context: Researchers assigned three CD4 naive, three CD4 memory, two CD8 naive and one CD8 memory plate to each donor. Whole-study findings and limits: Blood was the only sampled material, and tissue repertoires likely differ. It was the non-shared clonotypes that had lower generation probabilities than clonotypes shared by all four donors.

The sequencing sample was made of memory CD4+ T cells from PBMCs. Subset in this sample: CD45RA-negative fraction. This chain joins TRBV19 and TRBJ2-2; perhaps TRBD2 as D (6 bases). The TCR originated in a young man in good health. Some clones in this sample may be carry-over from other donors' samples. The CDR3 region has the DNA TGTGCCAGTAGCCCAACTAGCTGGGACACCGGGGAGCTGTTTTTT. Encoded protein: CASSPTSWDTGELFF.